The 9 T cell receptor beta chains below were found in one sample sequenced in a study of blood T cell repertoires in COVID-19. Data came from immunoSEQ multiplex PCR; TCRdb stores just in-frame clones and leaves some out. The sample records some 70,000 clones, more than 85% being singletons. Source material: peripheral blood. These receptors originate from a man between 60 and 70 years old with acute or convalescent COVID-19.

The V gene is TRBV18, the J gene TRBJ1-6; tentative D call: TRBD1 (6 bases). This CDR3 is built from 15 residues. Between the trimmed V and J ends, which lost 3 bases and 7 bases, there was a span of 13 bases. Germline CDR1 KGHSH, CDR2 LQKENI. CDR3 DNA: TGTGCCAGCTCACCCCAGGGGTGGTCCAATTCACCCCTCCACTTT. Its translation is CASSPQGWSNSPLHF. Drawing the rest from reference TRBV18 and TRBJ1-6, the complete variable domain is NAGVMQNPRHLVRRRGQEARLRCSPMKGHSHVYWYRQLPEEGLKFMVYLQKENIIDESGMPKERFSAEFPKEGPSILRIQQVVRGDSAAYFCASSPQGWSNSPLHFGNGTRLTVT.

The chain combines TRBV6-5 with TRBJ2-7; unclear D gene. The germline V gene has CDR1 MNHEY and CDR2 SVGAGI. V lost 6 bases to trimming and J lost 0 bases, with 9 bases between them. This CDR3 has 13 residues. The CDR3 is CASRETGSYEQYF. The CDR3 nucleotides read TGTGCCAGCAGAGAGACTGGCTCCTACGAGCAGTACTTC.

CDR3 bases: TGTGCCAGCAGTGAACAGGCCTCCACCGGGGAGCTGTTTTTT. Translated: CASSEQASTGELFF. The chain employs TRBV2 and TRBJ2-2; no firm D call. The CDR3 spans 14 residues. Germline CDR1 and CDR2: SNHLY and FYNNEI. Deletions cut 2 bases from V and 4 bases from J, with 8 bases between. The variable domain in full, with the rest retrieved from reference TRBV2 and TRBJ2-2, is EPEVTQTPSHQVTQMGQEVILRCVPISNHLYFYWYRQILGQKVEFLVSFYNNEISEKSEIFDDQFSVERPDGSNFTLKIRSTKLEDSAMYFCASSEQASTGELFFGEGSRLTVL.

V and J are TRBV11-2 and TRBJ2-2, with D perhaps TRBD1 (5 bases). V was trimmed by 1 base and J by 1 base, leaving 10 bases between them. There are 16 residues in the CDR3. Germline CDR1 SGHAT, CDR2 FQNNGV. CDR3 sequence (DNA): TGTGCCAGCAGCTTAGGTATAGGACAGAACACCGGGGAGCTGTTTTTT. Translating it yields CASSLGIGQNTGELFF.

CDR3 loop: CASSAETGGGNTIYF. The CDR3, as DNA: TGTGCCAGCAGTGCTGAGACAGGGGGCGGAAACACCATATATTTT. The chain carries TRBV25-1 and TRBJ1-3, with 10 bases identical to TRBD1. Per germline, CDR1 MGHDK and CDR2 SYGVNS. Trimming cost V 4 bases and J 4 bases; bases outside gene matches: 4. The CDR3 has 15 residues. Full variable domain (outside the CDR3, taken from reference TRBV25-1 and TRBJ1-3): EADIYQTPRYLVIGTGKKITLECSQTMGHDKMYWYQQDPGMELHLIHYSYGVNSTEKGDLSSESTVSRIRTEHFPLTLESARPSHTSQYLCASSAETGGGNTIYFGEGSWLTVV.

The chain joins TRBV5-1 to TRBJ2-1, with TRBD2 identical over 7 bases. The junction had 7 bases not matched to a gene; V was cut back by 6 bases and J by 1 base. This CDR3 comprises 15 residues. Germline loops: CDR1 SGHRS, CDR2 YFSETQ. CDR3: CASNPGGSSYNEQFF. The CDR3 bases are TGCGCCAGCAATCCTGGCGGGAGTTCCTACAATGAGCAGTTCTTC.

This clone was recorded a few times. V usage is TRBV5-1 and J usage is TRBJ1-6, with 8 nucleotides matching TRBD1. The CDR3 totals 15 residues. V was clipped by 4 bases and J by 5 bases; unmatched bases: 5. CDR1 and CDR2 from the germline V gene are SGHRS and YFSETQ. CDR3 residues: CASSRGTGDNSPLHF. The DNA of the CDR3 is TGCGCCAGCAGCCGGGGGACAGGTGATAATTCACCCCTCCACTTT.

This chain connects TRBV28 to TRBJ1-5, with D tentatively TRBD1 (6 bases). This CDR3 is built from 17 residues. V was cut by 3 bases and J by 0 bases, with 15 bases left in between. CDR1 MDHEN and CDR2 SYDVKM come from the germline V gene. The CDR3 reads CASSFVRGEFSNQPQHF. CDR3 nucleotide sequence: TGTGCCAGCAGTTTCGTCAGGGGCGAATTTAGCAATCAGCCCCAGCATTTT.

The gene calls are TRBV7-2 and TRBJ2-2; 7 positions agree with TRBD1. Germline values: CDR1 SGHTA, CDR2 FQGNSA. Trimming cost V 5 bases and J 4 bases; bases outside gene matches: 4. CDR3 size: 14 residues. CDR3 sequence reads: CASSPTGSTGELFF. The CDR3 bases are TGTGCCAGCAGCCCGACAGGGAGCACCGGGGAGCTGTTTTTT. The full variable domain, completed using reference TRBV7-2 and TRBJ2-2, is GAGVSQSPSNKVTEKGKDVELRCDPISGHTALYWYRQSLGQGLEFLIYFQGNSAPDKSGLPSDRFSAERTGGSVSTLTIQRTQQEDSAVYLCASSPTGSTGELFFGEGSRLTVL.